These 27 T cell receptor beta chains originate from one sample sequenced in a study of blood T cell repertoires in COVID-19. Data came from immunoSEQ multiplex PCR; TCRdb stores just in-frame clones and leaves some out. The sample carries around 88,000 clones, more than 90% recorded once. The sequencing sample was made of peripheral blood. These receptors were collected from a man aged 60 to 69 with acute or convalescent COVID-19.

The genes are TRBV19 and TRBJ2-2; D uncertain. The germline V and J ends were trimmed by 10 bases and 5 bases, with 23 bases remaining between them. The length of the CDR3 is 16 residues. Germline V gene lookup returns CDR1 LNHDA and CDR2 SQIVND (reference sequence). In nucleotides, the CDR3 is TGTGCCATTCAAAGTAGCAACGTGGCCCCAACCGGGGAGCTGTTTTTT. It yields the protein CAIQSSNVAPTGELFF.

The J gene is TRBJ1-3, the V gene TRBV4-3; TRBD1 matches 7 bases. Germline CDR1 and CDR2: LGHNA and YSLEER. V shed 3 bases, J shed 4 bases, and the junction held 3 bases outside the gene matches. The CDR3 runs to 14 residues. CDR3 sequence reads: CASSQVGQGNTIYF. The CDR3, as DNA: TGCGCCAGCAGCCAGGTGGGACAGGGAAACACCATATATTTT.

The chain joins TRBV27 to TRBJ2-7; 7 bases agree with TRBD1. CDR1 and CDR2 from the germline V gene are MNHEY and SMNVEV (reference sequence). After removal of 3 bases from V and 0 bases from J, the junction contained 8 bases not matched to a gene. The CDR3 totals 16 residues. CDR3 sequence: CASSLTAGGSSYEQYF. The CDR3 nucleotides are TGTGCCAGCAGTTTGACAGCAGGGGGTTCCTCCTACGAGCAGTACTTC.

This clone appeared once. The chain links TRBV9 to TRBJ2-1, with no clear D. This CDR3 region has 14 residues. The germline V gene encodes CDR1 SGDLS and CDR2 YYNGEE. V shed 2 bases and J shed 0 bases, with 6 bases lying between them. The CDR3 DNA sequence: TGTGCCAGCAGCGTCGGCGGCTCCTACAATGAGCAGTTCTTC. Amino acids: CASSVGGSYNEQFF.

J is TRBJ1-1 and V is TRBV14, with 9 bases aligning to TRBD1. V lost 1 base and J lost 5; bases outside the gene matches: 2. The CDR3 length is 14 residues. Per germline, CDR1 SGHDN and CDR2 FVKESK. CDR3 residues: CASSQGTGETEAFF. DNA for the CDR3: TGTGCCAGCAGCCAAGGGACAGGGGAGACTGAAGCTTTCTTT.

This chain connects TRBV28 to TRBJ1-1, with D perhaps matching TRBD1 (5 bases). V was cut by 2 bases and J by 3 bases, with 13 bases left in between. Germline CDR1 MDHEN, CDR2 SYDVKM. The CDR3 covers 15 residues. The CDR3 sequence is CASSLKTRGDTEAFF. The CDR3 region has the DNA TGTGCCAGCAGTTTAAAGACGCGGGGGGACACTGAAGCTTTCTTT.

The genes are TRBV6-5 and TRBJ1-2; D gene ambiguous. The germline CDR1 and CDR2 sequences are MNHEY and SVGAGI. The CDR3 contains 13 residues. With 2 bases removed from V and 8 bases from J, the gap between germline ends came to 12 bases. CDR3 in amino acids: CASSYEDRGGYTF. In nucleotides, the CDR3 is TGTGCCAGCAGTTACGAGGACCGAGGGGGCTACACCTTC.

J is TRBJ2-1 and V is TRBV5-4; TRBD2 matches 7 bases. Trimming cost V 2 bases and J 0 bases; bases outside gene matches: 5. The germline V gene encodes CDR1 SGHNT and CDR2 YYREEE (reference sequence). This CDR3 has 16 residues. Written as DNA, the CDR3 is TGTGCCAGCAGCTTCTTTGGGGGGGGCTCCTACAATGAGCAGTTCTTC. Encoded protein: CASSFFGGGSYNEQFF.

This chain connects TRBV9 to TRBJ1-1; D may be TRBD1 (6 bases). V was trimmed by 0 bases and J by 5 bases, leaving 14 bases between them. The CDR3 consists of 15 residues. Germline CDR1 and CDR2: SGDLS and YYNGEE. The CDR3 region has the DNA TGTGCCAGCAGCGTAGGGTTACAGGGTTGGACTGAAGCTTTCTTT. It translates to CASSVGLQGWTEAFF.

In nucleotides, the CDR3 is TGTGCCAGCAGCCACCGGACAGGGGCATCGCCTGAAGCTTTCTTT. Its translation is CASSHRTGASPEAFF. V and J are TRBV3-1 (or the pseudogene TRBV3-2) and TRBJ1-1; 9 nucleotides agree with TRBD1. J was trimmed by 6 bases and V by 3 bases; bases with no gene match: 8. The CDR3 has 15 amino acids. CDR1 LGHDT and CDR2 YNNKEL come from the germline V gene (reference sequence).

The chain links TRBV20-1 to TRBJ2-7, with TRBD1 matching over 9 bases. Germline V gene sequence: CDR1 DFQATT, CDR2 SNEGSKA (reference sequence). This CDR3 has 12 amino acids. V lost 3 bases to trimming and J lost 6 bases; unmatched junction nucleotides: 3. The CDR3 protein is CSASGTGFEQYF. As DNA, the CDR3 is TGCAGTGCTAGTGGGACAGGGTTCGAGCAGTACTTC.

This chain links TRBV7-9 with TRBJ1-3; TRBD1 is a possible D gene (5 bases). V was pared by 8 bases and J by 4 bases, with 15 bases between. The germline gives CDR1 SEHNR, CDR2 FQNEAQ (reference sequence). The CDR3 covers 14 residues. The CDR3 here is CASDPGRRGNTIYF. DNA for the CDR3: TGTGCCAGCGACCCAGGGAGGCGGGGAAACACCATATATTTT.

This chain uses TRBV6-2 or TRBV6-3 with TRBJ1-1; TRBD1 matches 7 bases. This CDR3 region has 16 residues. J lost 0 bases, V lost 5 bases, and 9 bases had no gene match. Germline V gene data show CDR1 as MNHEY and CDR2 as SVGEGT. The CDR3 DNA sequence: TGTGCCAGCAGTGATCCGGGACAGTACATGAACACTGAAGCTTTCTTT. Amino acids: CASSDPGQYMNTEAFF.

The rearrangement joins TRBV11-2 to TRBJ1-4; D call uncertain. The germline gives CDR1 SGHAT, CDR2 FQNNGV. The CDR3 covers 15 residues. V gave up 6 bases and J gave up 5 bases, with 16 bases separating them. The CDR3 DNA follows: TGTGCCAGCAGTTCCCTGAACGCTATAAATGAAAAACTGTTTTTT. Its translation is CASSSLNAINEKLFF.

The chain carries TRBV19 and TRBJ1-5; D is perhaps TRBD1 (5 bases). Per germline, CDR1 LNHDA and CDR2 SQIVND (reference sequence). With 2 bases removed from V and 3 bases from J, the gap between germline ends came to 11 bases. The CDR3 is made up of 15 amino acids. The CDR3 nucleotides read TGTGCCAGTAGTATAACAGCCAGGGACAATCAGCCCCAGCATTTT. It yields the protein CASSITARDNQPQHF.

V usage is TRBV7-8 and J usage is TRBJ2-3; 15 positions agree with TRBD2. The germline gives CDR1 SGHVS, CDR2 FQNEAQ. After removal of 5 bases from V and 6 bases from J, the junction contained 0 bases not matched to a gene. There are 14 residues in the CDR3. The CDR3 sequence: CASSGTSGRDTQYF. CDR3 coding DNA: TGTGCCAGCAGCGGGACTAGCGGGAGGGATACGCAGTATTTT.

The rearrangement uses TRBV11-3 and TRBJ2-1; D is possibly TRBD1 (5 bases). CDR1 SGHNT and CDR2 YENEEA come from the germline V gene. The CDR3 consists of 13 residues. V was shortened by 4 bases and J by 10 bases, with 14 bases between the two germline ends. The CDR3, as DNA: TGTGCCAGCAGCTGGCAGGGTTTCTGGGAGCAGTTCTTC. Translated, it gives CASSWQGFWEQFF. The full variable domain, completed using reference TRBV11-3 and TRBJ2-1, is EAGVVQSPRYKIIEKKQPVAFWCNPISGHNTLYWYLQNLGQGPELLIRYENEEAVDDSQLPKDRFSAERLKGVDSTLKIQPAELGDSAVYLCASSWQGFWEQFFGPGTRLTVL.

The rearrangement uses TRBV27 and TRBJ2-5, with 10 nucleotides matching TRBD1. The CDR3 covers 15 residues. From germline, CDR1 is MNHEY and CDR2 SMNVEV (reference sequence). J lost 5 bases, V lost 5 bases, and 8 bases had no gene match. The CDR3 coding sequence is TGTGCCAGCAGTACTAGACAGGGGGCAGATGAGACCCAGTACTTC. Residues: CASSTRQGADETQYF.

This chain joins TRBV5-1 and TRBJ2-3; 11 positions agree with TRBD2. Germline CDR1 SGHRS, CDR2 YFSETQ. V was pared by 4 bases and J by 4 bases, with 5 bases of the junction left unmatched. The CDR3 loop spans 15 amino acids. CDR3 sequence: CASSRGLAESDTQYF. The DNA of the CDR3 is TGCGCCAGCAGCCGGGGACTAGCGGAATCAGATACGCAGTATTTT.

This clone appeared once. This rearrangement joins TRBV24-1 to TRBJ2-2; 11 bases are a match to TRBD2. Germline CDR1 KGHDR, CDR2 SFDVKD. The CDR3 has 16 amino acids. The junction had 5 bases not matched to a gene; V was cut back by 4 bases and J by 5 bases. CDR3 sequence (DNA): TGTGCCACCAGTGACCTTAGCGGGAGGGGGACCGGGGAGCTGTTTTTT. Its protein product is CATSDLSGRGTGELFF.

This chain connects TRBV9 to TRBJ2-6; possibly TRBD2 for D (5 bases). The CDR3 is 16 residues long. The germline V gene has CDR1 SGDLS and CDR2 YYNGEE. Between the trimmed V and J ends, which lost 4 bases and 0 bases, there was a span of 11 bases. CDR3 sequence: CASSYPRGSGANVLTF. The CDR3 DNA follows: TGTGCCAGCAGCTACCCTCGGGGCTCTGGGGCCAACGTCCTGACTTTC.

The CDR3: CASSLGWGVETQYF. CDR3 DNA: TGTGCCAGCAGTTTAGGTTGGGGAGTCGAGACCCAGTACTTC. This rearrangement joins TRBV28 to TRBJ2-5; D possibly corresponds to TRBD2 (5 bases). The V gene's germline CDR1 is MDHEN and CDR2 SYDVKM. With 2 bases removed from V and 5 bases from J, the gap between germline ends came to 12 bases. The CDR3 extends over 14 amino acids.

CDR3 sequence: CASKPGLGIGQETQYF. The CDR3 bases are TGCGCCAGCAAACCGGGACTAGGAATCGGCCAAGAGACCCAGTACTTC. The rearrangement joins TRBV10-2 to TRBJ2-5; 8 positions agree with TRBD2. V shed 7 bases, J shed 1 base, and the junction held 11 bases outside the gene matches. The CDR3 contains 16 residues. From germline, CDR1 is WSHSY and CDR2 SAAADI.

The V gene is TRBV28, the J gene TRBJ1-1; 8 bases fit TRBD1. Per the germline V gene, CDR1 is MDHEN and CDR2 is SYDVKM. The CDR3 totals 14 residues. The V and J ends lost 7 bases and 1 base, in that order; junction bases with no gene match: 5. The CDR3 is CASISGGTNTEAFF. The CDR3 nucleotides are TGTGCCAGCATCTCAGGGGGCACGAACACTGAAGCTTTCTTT.

V usage is TRBV28 and J usage is TRBJ2-7, with D tentatively TRBD1 (6 bases). This CDR3 contains 15 residues. Germline-derived CDR1 and CDR2 are MDHEN and SYDVKM. Deletions cut 6 bases from V and 0 bases from J, with 15 bases between. The CDR3 spells CASRDPRGSSYEQYF. CDR3 nucleotides: TGTGCCAGCAGGGACCCCAGGGGTAGCTCCTACGAGCAGTACTTC. The entire variable domain, with the rest obtained from reference TRBV28 and TRBJ2-7, is as follows: DVKVTQSSRYLVKRTGEKVFLECVQDMDHENMFWYRQDPGLGLRLIYFSYDVKMKEKGDIPEGYSVSREKKERFSLILESASTNQTSMYLCASRDPRGSSYEQYFGPGTRLTVT.

The genes are TRBV5-8 and TRBJ2-2; weak D call: TRBD2 (6 bases). Per germline, CDR1 SGHTS and CDR2 YDEGEE. The CDR3 is 14 amino acids. V lost 6 bases and J lost 2, with 11 bases in between. The CDR3 is CASNAGSNTGELFF. The CDR3 DNA is TGTGCCAGCAACGCCGGGAGTAACACCGGGGAGCTGTTTTTT.

This chain uses TRBV3-1 (or the pseudogene TRBV3-2) with TRBJ1-5; D might be TRBD1 (5 bases). With 1 base removed from V and 7 bases from J, the gap between germline ends came to 11 bases. CDR1 is LGHDT and CDR2 is YNNKEL in the germline V gene (reference sequence). This CDR3 region has 14 residues. The CDR3 DNA reads as TGTGCCAGCAGCCAAGGGCAGGGCGGCCAGCCCCAGCATTTT. Translation: CASSQGQGGQPQHF.